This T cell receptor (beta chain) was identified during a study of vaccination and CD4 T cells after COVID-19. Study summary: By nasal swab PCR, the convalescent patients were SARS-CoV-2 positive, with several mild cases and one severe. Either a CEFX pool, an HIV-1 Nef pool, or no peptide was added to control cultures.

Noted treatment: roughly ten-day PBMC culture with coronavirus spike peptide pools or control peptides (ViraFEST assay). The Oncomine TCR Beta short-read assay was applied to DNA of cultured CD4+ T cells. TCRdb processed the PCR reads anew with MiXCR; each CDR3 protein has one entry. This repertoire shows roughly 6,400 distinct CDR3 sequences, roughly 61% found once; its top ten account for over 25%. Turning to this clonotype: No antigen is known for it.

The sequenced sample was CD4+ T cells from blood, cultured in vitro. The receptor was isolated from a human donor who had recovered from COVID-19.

The CDR3 is CASSLRTNTGELFF. The CDR3 nucleotides are TGTGCCAGCAGCCTCAGAACGAACACCGGGGAGCTGTTTTTT. The chain is built from TRBV6-2 or TRBV6-3 and TRBJ2-2, with D unclear. V was shortened by 6 bases and J by 0 bases, with 8 bases between the two germline ends. CDR1 is MNHEY, CDR2 SVGEGT, per germline. This CDR3 comprises 14 residues.